This T cell receptor (beta chain) emerged from a study of T cells expressing NK-cell markers. Overall study: It was from sorted CD3+CD56+NKG2C+, CD3+CD56+NKG2C- and CD3+CD56-NKG2C+ T cells that TCR beta repertoires came. Most of the eight sequenced donors were classified as HCMV-seropositive, and one was classified as seronegative. The study's findings and limits: In five to seven donors, dominant CD3+CD56+NKG2C+ clonotypes ranked among the top 10 CD8+ clonotypes.

CDR1 is SGHRS, CDR2 YFSETQ, per germline. The CDR3 runs to 15 residues. For TCR beta, cDNA was produced by 5'RACE template switching with UMIs. One entry per CDR3 protein, without DNA, is what TCRdb gives after re-calling the 5' RACE reads. Recorded for this sample: some 460,000 distinct CDR3 sequences. As for this clonotype: Its specificity is unknown.

The TCR was taken from a woman in her fifties or sixties in good health. This rearrangement joins TRBV5-1 to TRBJ1-1; the TRBD1 assignment by TCRdb is unverifiable without DNA. Sample: blood T cells: a sorted CD56 or NKG2C T cell subset, CD4+ or CD8+ T cells, or bulk PBMC T cells (not recorded which). The CDR3 is CASSEWGQLYTEAFF.